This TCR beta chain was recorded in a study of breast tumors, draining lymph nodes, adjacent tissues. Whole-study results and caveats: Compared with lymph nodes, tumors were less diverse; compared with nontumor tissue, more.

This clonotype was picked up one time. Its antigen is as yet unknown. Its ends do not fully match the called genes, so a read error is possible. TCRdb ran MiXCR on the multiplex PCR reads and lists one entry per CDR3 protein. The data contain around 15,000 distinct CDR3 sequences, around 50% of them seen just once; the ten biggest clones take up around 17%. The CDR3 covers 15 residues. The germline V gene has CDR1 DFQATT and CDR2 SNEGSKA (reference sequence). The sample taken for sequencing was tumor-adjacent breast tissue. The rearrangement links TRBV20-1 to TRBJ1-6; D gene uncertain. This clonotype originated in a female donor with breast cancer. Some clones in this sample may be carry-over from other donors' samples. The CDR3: CSAPSFAIPNSPLHF. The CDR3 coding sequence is TGCAGTGCTCCTTCGTTCGCCATTCCTAATTCACCCCTCCATTTT.